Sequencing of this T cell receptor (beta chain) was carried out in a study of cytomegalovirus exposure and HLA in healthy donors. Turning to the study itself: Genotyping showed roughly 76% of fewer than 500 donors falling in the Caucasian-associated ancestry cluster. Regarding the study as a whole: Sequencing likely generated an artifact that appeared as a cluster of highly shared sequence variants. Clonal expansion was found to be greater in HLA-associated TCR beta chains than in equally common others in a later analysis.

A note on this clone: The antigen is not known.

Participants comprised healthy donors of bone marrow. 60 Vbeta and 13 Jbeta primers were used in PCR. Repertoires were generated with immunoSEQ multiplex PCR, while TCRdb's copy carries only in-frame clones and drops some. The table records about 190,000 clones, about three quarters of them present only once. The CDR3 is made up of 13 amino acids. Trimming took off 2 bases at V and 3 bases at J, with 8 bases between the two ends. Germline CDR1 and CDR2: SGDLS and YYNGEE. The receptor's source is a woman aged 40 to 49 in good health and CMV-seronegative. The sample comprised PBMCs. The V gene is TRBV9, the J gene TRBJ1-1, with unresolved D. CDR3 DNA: TGTGCCAGCAGCGTCCAGGTTCACACTGAAGCTTTCTTT. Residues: CASSVQVHTEAFF.